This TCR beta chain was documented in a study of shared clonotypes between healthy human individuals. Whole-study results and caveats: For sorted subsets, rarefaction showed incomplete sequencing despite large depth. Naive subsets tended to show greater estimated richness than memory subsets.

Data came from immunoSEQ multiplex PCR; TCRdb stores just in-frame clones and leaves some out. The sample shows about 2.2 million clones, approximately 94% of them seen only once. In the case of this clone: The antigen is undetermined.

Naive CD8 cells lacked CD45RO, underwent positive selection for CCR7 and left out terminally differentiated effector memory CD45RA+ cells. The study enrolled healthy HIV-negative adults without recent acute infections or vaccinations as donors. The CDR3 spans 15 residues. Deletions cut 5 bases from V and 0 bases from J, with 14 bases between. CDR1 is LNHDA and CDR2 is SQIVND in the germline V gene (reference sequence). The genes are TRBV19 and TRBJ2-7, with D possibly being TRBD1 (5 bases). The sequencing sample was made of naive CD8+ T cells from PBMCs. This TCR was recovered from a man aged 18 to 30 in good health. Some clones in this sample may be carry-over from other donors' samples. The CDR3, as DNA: TGTGCCAGTAGTTTCGCCCGGACAAGCTCCTACGAGCAGTACTTC. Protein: CASSFARTSSYEQYF.